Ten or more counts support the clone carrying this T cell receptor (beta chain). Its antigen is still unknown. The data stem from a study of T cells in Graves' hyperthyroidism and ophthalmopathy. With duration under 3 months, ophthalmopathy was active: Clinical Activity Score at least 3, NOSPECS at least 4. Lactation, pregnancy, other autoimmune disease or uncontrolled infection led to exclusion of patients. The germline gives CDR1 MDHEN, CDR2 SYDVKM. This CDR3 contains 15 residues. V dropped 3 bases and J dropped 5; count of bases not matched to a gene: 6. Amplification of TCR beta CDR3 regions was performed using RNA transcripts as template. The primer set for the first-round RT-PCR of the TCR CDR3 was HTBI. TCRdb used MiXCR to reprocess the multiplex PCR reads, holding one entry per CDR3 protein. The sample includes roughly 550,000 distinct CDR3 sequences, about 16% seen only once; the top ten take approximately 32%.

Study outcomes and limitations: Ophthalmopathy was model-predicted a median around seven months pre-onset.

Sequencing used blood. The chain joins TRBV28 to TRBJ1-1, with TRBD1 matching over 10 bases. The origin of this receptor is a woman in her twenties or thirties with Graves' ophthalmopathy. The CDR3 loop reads CASSLTGGIRTEAFF. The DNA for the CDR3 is TGTGCCAGCAGTTTGACAGGGGGCATAAGAACTGAAGCTTTCTTT. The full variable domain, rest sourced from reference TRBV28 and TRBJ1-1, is DVKVTQSSRYLVKRTGEKVFLECVQDMDHENMFWYRQDPGLGLRLIYFSYDVKMKEKGDIPEGYSVSREKKERFSLILESASTNQTSMYLCASSLTGGIRTEAFFGQGTRLTVV.